Listed below are T cell receptor beta chains from one sample, sequenced in a study of cytomegalovirus exposure and HLA in healthy donors. The table came from immunoSEQ multiplex PCR; TCRdb's copy has only in-frame clones and leaves some out. The sample holds 150,000 to 250,000 clones, less than 80% seen once. Sequenced input: PBMCs. Every receptor here comes from a woman aged 30 to 39 in good health and CMV-seropositive. CDR3s include the opening cysteine and the closing phenylalanine or tryptophan. Each record gives: D gene, J gene, V gene, CDR3 protein. The D gene is left open where the match is weak.

NA TRBJ1-3 TRBV6-5 CASSYGSGSSGNTIYF
NA TRBJ2-6 TRBV5-1 CASSRELSGANVLTF
TRBD2 TRBJ2-2 TRBV4-1 CASTRTGLAGGGGYLTGELFF
NA TRBJ1-3 TRBV9 CASSPWGGGPDGNTIYF
TRBD2 TRBJ2-3 TRBV7-2 CASSSRGGLSGGSDTQYF
NA TRBJ2-5 TRBV20-1 CMAGEETQYF
NA TRBJ2-6 TRBV9 CASSVDRTSSGANVLTF
TRBD1 TRBJ2-3 TRBV6-1 CASSESKGDRGSDTQYF
TRBD2 TRBJ2-7 TRBV30 CAWSVRGASGKKQYF
TRBD2 TRBJ2-3 TRBV4-2 CASSPREGQRTDTQYF
NA TRBJ1-1 TRBV7-9 CASSLEGVNTEAFF
NA TRBJ2-3 TRBV6-1 CASSEGAWGVGGTDTQYF